This T cell receptor beta chain emerged from a study of T cell changes during pregnancy in multiple sclerosis. CDR3 length: 12 amino acids. V lost 10 bases and J lost 3; bases outside the gene matches: 6. The germline V gene encodes CDR1 MDHEN and CDR2 SYDVKM. The assay was immunoSEQ multiplex PCR, and TCRdb's table has in-frame clones only and misses some. The table shows about 14,000 clones, with about nine tenths occurring only once. The rearrangement joins TRBV28 to TRBJ2-7; 7 bases fit TRBD1. The receptor was derived from a female donor in good health, enrolled as a control in a pregnancy study. The source was CD8+ T cells from peripheral blood mononuclear cells, collected after pregnancy. CDR3 amino acids: CATRGQNYEQYF. As DNA, the CDR3 is TGTGCCACCCGGGGACAGAACTACGAGCAGTACTTC.